The 26 T cell receptor beta chains below come from one sample, sequenced in a study of early T cells in non-severe SARS-CoV-2 infection. Each CDR3 protein gets one entry after TCRdb re-called the 5' RACE reads with MiXCR. This sample has about 81,000 distinct CDR3 sequences, with 5% to 7% found just once. Material for sequencing was whole blood. The receptors stem from an adult who was a healthcare worker with PCR-confirmed SARS-CoV-2 infection or an uninfected control (not recorded which).

This clonotype has a count of ten or more. The chain couples TRBV28 to TRBJ2-1; TRBD2 aligns across 8 bases. The CDR3 runs 13 residues. Germline assignment: CDR1 MDHEN and CDR2 SYDVKM. V dropped 5 bases and J dropped 3; count of bases not matched to a gene: 0. The CDR3, as DNA: TGTGCCAGCAGTAGCGGGGGCTACAATGAGCAGTTCTTC. Translating gives CASSSGGYNEQFF.

The chain employs TRBV7-9 and TRBJ2-7; 7 bases agree with TRBD1. The CDR3 contains 14 residues. The V gene's germline CDR1 is SEHNR and CDR2 FQNEAQ (reference sequence). J gave up 2 bases and V 4 bases, and 5 bases lay outside the gene matches. The CDR3 nucleotides are TGTGCCAGCAGCTCATCCGGGACAGCCTACGAGCAGTACTTC. Translating gives CASSSSGTAYEQYF.

Ten or more counts support this clonotype. V and J are TRBV19 and TRBJ1-5, with D uncertain. The CDR3 length is 16 residues. Germline V gene sequence: CDR1 LNHDA, CDR2 SQIVND (reference sequence). V was trimmed by 5 bases and J by 0 bases, leaving 14 bases between them. The CDR3, as DNA: TGTGCCAGTAGTCAAAACCTACAGCATAGCAATCAGCCCCAGCATTTT. This encodes CASSQNLQHSNQPQHF.

This clonotype has only a few counts. The chain employs TRBV20-1 and TRBJ2-1; TRBD2 matches 10 bases. The CDR3 is made up of 13 amino acids. Germline values: CDR1 DFQATT, CDR2 SNEGSKA (reference sequence). Trimming at V came to 4 bases and at J to 8 bases, leaving 5 bases not matched to a gene. CDR3 protein: CSATSGREDEQFF. DNA for the CDR3: TGCAGTGCTACCAGCGGGAGGGAAGATGAGCAGTTCTTC.

The CDR3 spells CASSLSWGQGGPEADTQYF. CDR3 DNA sequence: TGTGCCAGCAGTTTATCTTGGGGACAGGGGGGACCGGAGGCAGATACGCAGTATTTT. The chain combines TRBV27 with TRBJ2-3; the match to TRBD1 covers 11 bases. Germline V CDR1 and CDR2: MNHEY, SMNVEV (reference sequence). This CDR3 comprises 19 residues. V trimming: 0 bases; J trimming: 4 bases; junction bases outside the gene matches: 12.

This clonotype was found many times. The chain is built from TRBV7-2 and TRBJ1-5, with D perhaps matching TRBD1 (6 bases). Germline values: CDR1 SGHTA, CDR2 FQGNSA. This CDR3 spans 15 amino acids. Trimming removed 0 bases at V and 6 bases at J, with 12 bases between. This chain's CDR3 is CASSLAGQGSQPQHF. The CDR3, as DNA: TGTGCCAGCAGCTTAGCGGGGCAGGGGAGTCAGCCCCAGCATTTT.

This clonotype was seen many times. The V gene is TRBV20-1, the J gene TRBJ2-6; 10 nucleotides align to TRBD2. Germline V gene sequence: CDR1 DFQATT, CDR2 SNEGSKA (reference sequence). The CDR3 loop spans 16 amino acids. The J segment lost 4 bases and the V segment lost 6 bases, leaving 9 bases of the junction unmatched. In DNA, the CDR3 is TGCAGTGCAACGACTAGCGGGCGGTCAGGGGCCAACGTCCTGACTTTC. The encoded protein is CSATTSGRSGANVLTF.

This clonotype was detected many times. The chain couples TRBV3-1 to TRBJ2-2, with D possibly being TRBD2 (6 bases). The CDR3 is 13 amino acids. Germline loops: CDR1 LGHDT, CDR2 YNNKEL (reference sequence). V was clipped by 5 bases and J by 7 bases, with 11 bases between them. The CDR3 is CASSEGTYGELFF. The CDR3 nucleotides read TGTGCCAGCAGCGAAGGGACTTACGGGGAGCTGTTTTTT.

This clonotype showed up just a few times. V and J are TRBV9 and TRBJ1-3; D unresolved. This CDR3 region has 16 residues. Trimming took 0 bases from V and 0 from J, leaving 10 bases between them. Germline V gene sequence: CDR1 SGDLS, CDR2 YYNGEE. The CDR3 sequence is CASSVGMVSSGNTIYF. The CDR3 DNA is TGTGCCAGCAGCGTAGGGATGGTCAGCTCTGGAAACACCATATATTTT.

Only a few counts were recorded for this clonotype. This sequence joins TRBV6-4 and TRBJ2-3, with D maybe TRBD2 (5 bases). This CDR3 contains 15 residues. V dropped 4 bases and J dropped 2 bases, with 13 bases sitting between them. CDR1 and CDR2 (germline): MRHNA, SNTAGT. As DNA, the CDR3 is TGTGCCAGCAGTGCGCGGGCGTTAGCCACAGATACGCAGTATTTT. Residues: CASSARALATDTQYF.

The table lists this clonotype with a few counts. This chain joins TRBV7-6 and TRBJ1-1; D is uncertain. Germline assignment: CDR1 SGHVS and CDR2 FNYEAQ. The CDR3 runs 13 residues. V was clipped by 5 bases and J by 7 bases, with 14 bases between them. CDR3 bases: TGTGCCAGCAGCCCTACCGGGTTTCTTGAAGCTTTCTTT. Translated, it gives CASSPTGFLEAFF.

The J gene is TRBJ2-3, the V gene TRBV5-4; 8 nucleotides line up with TRBD1. Germline loops: CDR1 SGHNT, CDR2 YYREEE (reference sequence). The V gene end was trimmed by 3 bases and the J gene end by 5 bases; junction bases not matched to a gene: 5. CDR3 length: 14 amino acids. This chain's CDR3 is CASSSGQGRDTQYF. The CDR3 DNA is TGTGCCAGCAGCTCCGGACAGGGTCGAGATACGCAGTATTTT.

The chain employs TRBV3-1 and TRBJ2-1, with D perhaps matching TRBD1 or TRBD2 (5 bases each). V dropped 1 base and J dropped 10 bases, with 14 bases sitting between them. The V gene's germline CDR1 is LGHDT and CDR2 YNNKEL (reference sequence). The CDR3 has 14 amino acids. For the CDR3, the DNA is TGTGCCAGCAGCCAAGTAGTCGGGGACGCCGAGCAGTTCTTC. Translation: CASSQVVGDAEQFF.

The table lists this clonotype with a few counts. The chain joins TRBV24-1 to TRBJ2-5; possible D gene TRBD1, 6 bases. V dropped 9 bases and J dropped 1 base, with 11 bases sitting between them. The CDR3 length is 13 residues. Germline V gene sequence: CDR1 KGHDR, CDR2 SFDVKD. The CDR3 DNA reads as TGTGCCACCCATACAGGGTCCCAAGAGACCCAGTACTTC. Translated, it gives CATHTGSQETQYF.

The gene calls are TRBV5-1 and TRBJ2-7; tentative D call: TRBD1 (6 bases). Trimming took 6 bases from V and 6 from J, leaving 16 bases between them. The CDR3 loop spans 13 amino acids. The germline V gene encodes CDR1 SGHRS and CDR2 YFSETQ. The CDR3: CASKLAAGAEQYF. The CDR3 bases are TGCGCCAGCAAACTTGCGGCAGGGGCCGAGCAGTACTTC.

The rearrangement links TRBV19 to TRBJ1-4, with 10 bases that match TRBD1. The V and J ends lost 8 bases and 6 bases, in that order; junction bases with no gene match: 3. In germline, CDR1 is LNHDA, CDR2 SQIVND (reference sequence). This CDR3 contains 13 residues. The CDR3: CASQDRGDEKLFF. The CDR3 nucleotides read TGTGCCAGTCAGGACAGGGGGGATGAAAAACTGTTTTTT. Filled out from reference TRBV19 and TRBJ1-4, the complete variable domain reads DGGITQSPKYLFRKEGQNVTLSCEQNLNHDAMYWYRQDPGQGLRLIYYSQIVNDFQKGDIAEGYSVSREKKESFPLTVTSAQKNPTAFYLCASQDRGDEKLFFGSGTQLSVL.

The chain links TRBV6-6 to TRBJ1-6; no definite D call. The V gene lost 0 bases and the J gene lost 9 bases, with 9 bases spanning the gap. CDR1 and CDR2 from the germline V gene are MNHNY and SVGAGI (reference sequence). This CDR3 has 14 amino acids. The chain's CDR3 is CASSYSGGVSPLHF. As DNA, the CDR3 is TGTGCCAGCAGTTACTCGGGTGGCGTTTCACCCCTCCACTTT.

The V gene is TRBV27, the J gene TRBJ1-2, with 10 bases identical to TRBD1. From germline, CDR1 is MNHEY and CDR2 SMNVEV (reference sequence). J lost 5 bases, V lost 4 bases, and 7 bases had no gene match. The CDR3 totals 15 residues. CDR3 sequence: CASSSGQGLGYGYTF. In DNA, the CDR3 is TGTGCCAGCAGTTCGGGACAGGGGTTAGGTTATGGCTACACCTTC.

The table lists this clonotype with many counts. The genes are TRBV30 and TRBJ2-7; D might be TRBD1 (7 bases). Germline V gene lookup returns CDR1 GTSNPN and CDR2 SVGIG (reference sequence). With 0 bases removed from V and 3 bases from J, the gap between germline ends came to 12 bases. The CDR3 is 14 residues long. This CDR3 is CAWSVAGGYYEQYF. The CDR3 DNA sequence: TGTGCCTGGAGTGTAGCAGGGGGGTACTACGAGCAGTACTTC.

CDR3 residues: CASSYGRGQETQYF. CDR3 bases: TGTGCCAGCAGTTATGGTCGCGGGCAAGAGACCCAGTACTTC. The V and J genes are TRBV6-2 or TRBV6-3 and TRBJ2-5; tentatively, D is TRBD2 (5 bases). The CDR3 is made up of 14 amino acids. Germline V gives CDR1 MNHEY, CDR2 SVGEGT. Trimming took 3 bases from V and 2 from J, leaving 10 bases between them.

This clonotype has at least ten counts. The V and J genes are TRBV12-3 or TRBV12-4 and TRBJ1-1, with D maybe TRBD1 (5 bases). Trimming shortened V by 8 bases and J by 0 bases, and 10 bases separated the two germline ends. This CDR3 has 13 residues. CDR3 sequence (DNA): TGTGCCAGCTCCACAGGATTGAACACTGAAGCTTTCTTT. Translated: CASSTGLNTEAFF.

The sample holds many counts of this clonotype. The rearrangement uses TRBV5-1 and TRBJ1-5; D might be TRBD1 (5 bases). Deletions cut 3 bases from V and 2 bases from J, with 9 bases between. CDR1 and CDR2 from the germline V gene are SGHRS and YFSETQ. This CDR3 contains 14 residues. DNA for the CDR3: TGCGCCAGCAGCTACGCGGGGGGCAATCAGCCCCAGCATTTT. Translating gives CASSYAGGNQPQHF.

Concerning this clonotype: A read error is possible here, since a much larger clone lies one base away. The CDR3 here is CASSLRTDTQYF. The CDR3 DNA reads TGTGCCAGCAGCTTGCGCACAGATACGCAGTATTTT. The rearrangement links TRBV5-4 to TRBJ2-3; the D is unclear. Germline CDR1 is SGHNT and CDR2 is YYREEE (reference sequence). The CDR3 is made up of 12 amino acids. Trimming took 1 base from V and 1 from J, leaving 1 base between them. The entire variable domain, with the rest obtained from reference TRBV5-4 and TRBJ2-3, is as follows: ETGVTQSPTHLIKTRGQQVTLRCSSQSGHNTVSWYQQALGQGPQFIFQYYREEENGRGNFPPRFSGLQFPNYSSELNVNALELDDSALYLCASSLRTDTQYFGPGTRLTVL.

This clonotype was found a few times. The chain couples TRBV11-2 to TRBJ1-1; 7 bases align to TRBD1. Losses at the gene ends were 5 bases for V and 12 bases for J; bases not matched to a gene: 9. The CDR3 is 12 amino acids. Germline loops: CDR1 SGHAT, CDR2 FQNNGV. The CDR3 DNA follows: TGTGCCAGCAGCGCCCCAGGGGGAGAATCTTTCTTT. Amino acid sequence: CASSAPGGESFF.

Ten or more counts support this clonotype. The V call is TRBV7-6, the J call TRBJ2-2, with D unclear. The germline CDR1 and CDR2 sequences are SGHVS and FNYEAQ. V dropped 1 base and J dropped 0 bases, with 12 bases sitting between them. The CDR3 covers 17 residues. CDR3 DNA sequence: TGTGCCAGCAGCTTAGATCTTTCGCGAACGAACACCGGGGAGCTGTTTTTT. It codes for CASSLDLSRTNTGELFF.

The V call is TRBV28, the J call TRBJ1-4; TRBD1 matches 9 bases. This CDR3 has 15 amino acids. V lost 7 bases to trimming and J lost 6 bases; unmatched junction nucleotides: 9. Looked up from germline, CDR1 is MDHEN and CDR2 is SYDVKM. This chain's CDR3 is CASKKPGQGYEKLFF. Here the CDR3 DNA reads TGTGCCAGCAAGAAACCGGGACAGGGCTATGAAAAACTGTTTTTT.